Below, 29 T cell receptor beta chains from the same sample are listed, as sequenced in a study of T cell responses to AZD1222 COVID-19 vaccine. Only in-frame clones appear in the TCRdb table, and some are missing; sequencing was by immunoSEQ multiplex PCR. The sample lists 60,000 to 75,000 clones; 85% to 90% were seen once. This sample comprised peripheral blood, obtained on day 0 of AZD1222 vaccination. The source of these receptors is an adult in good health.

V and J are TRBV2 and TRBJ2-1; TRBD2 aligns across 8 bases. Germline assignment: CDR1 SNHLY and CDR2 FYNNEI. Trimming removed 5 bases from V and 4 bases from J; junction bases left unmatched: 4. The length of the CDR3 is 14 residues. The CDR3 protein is CASSSLAAYNEQFF. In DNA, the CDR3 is TGTGCCAGCAGTTCACTAGCGGCGTACAATGAGCAGTTCTTC.

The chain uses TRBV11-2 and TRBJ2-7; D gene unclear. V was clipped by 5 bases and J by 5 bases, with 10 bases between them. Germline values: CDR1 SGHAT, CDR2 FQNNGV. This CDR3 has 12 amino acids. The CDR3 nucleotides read TGTGCCAGCAGCCAGATCGTGGACGAGCAGTACTTC. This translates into CASSQIVDEQYF.

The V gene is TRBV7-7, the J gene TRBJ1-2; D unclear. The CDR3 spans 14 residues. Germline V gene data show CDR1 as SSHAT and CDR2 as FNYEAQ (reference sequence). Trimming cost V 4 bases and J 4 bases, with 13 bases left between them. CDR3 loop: CASSSRKRFYGYTF. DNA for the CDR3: TGTGCCAGCAGCTCCAGAAAACGCTTCTATGGCTACACCTTC.

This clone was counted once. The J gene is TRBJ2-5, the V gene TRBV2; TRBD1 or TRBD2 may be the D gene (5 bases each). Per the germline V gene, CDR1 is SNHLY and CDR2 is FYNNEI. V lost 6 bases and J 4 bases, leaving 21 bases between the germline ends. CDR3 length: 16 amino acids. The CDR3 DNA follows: TGTGCCAGCAGCACCGGCCGGGACCCACTAGGAGAGACCCAGTACTTC. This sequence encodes CASSTGRDPLGETQYF. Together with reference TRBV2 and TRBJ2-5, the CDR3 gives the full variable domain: EPEVTQTPSHQVTQMGQEVILRCVPISNHLYFYWYRQILGQKVEFLVSFYNNEISEKSEIFDDQFSVERPDGSNFTLKIRSTKLEDSAMYFCASSTGRDPLGETQYFGPGTRLLVL.

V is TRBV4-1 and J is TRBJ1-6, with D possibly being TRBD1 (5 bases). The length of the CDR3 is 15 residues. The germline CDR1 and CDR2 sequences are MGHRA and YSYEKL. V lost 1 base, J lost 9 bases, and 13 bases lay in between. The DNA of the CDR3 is TGCGCCAGCAGCCAAGGGGACCGTCCGGGTTCACCCCTCCACTTT. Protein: CASSQGDRPGSPLHF.

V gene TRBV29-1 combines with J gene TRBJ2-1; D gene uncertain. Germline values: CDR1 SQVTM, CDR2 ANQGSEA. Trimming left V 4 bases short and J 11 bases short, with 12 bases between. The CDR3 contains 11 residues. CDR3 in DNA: TGCAGCGTTGGTCGCCCGGATCAGCAGTTCTTC. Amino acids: CSVGRPDQQFF.

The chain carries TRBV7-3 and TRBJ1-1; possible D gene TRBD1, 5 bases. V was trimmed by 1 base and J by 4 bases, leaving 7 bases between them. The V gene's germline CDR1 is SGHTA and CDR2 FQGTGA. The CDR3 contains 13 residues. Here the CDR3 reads CASSLMQGTEAFF. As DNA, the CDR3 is TGTGCCAGCAGCTTAATGCAGGGCACTGAAGCTTTCTTT.

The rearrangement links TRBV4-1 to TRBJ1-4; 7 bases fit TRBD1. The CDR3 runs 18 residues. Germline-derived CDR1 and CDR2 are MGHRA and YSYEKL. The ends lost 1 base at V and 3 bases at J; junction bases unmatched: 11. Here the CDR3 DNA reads TGCGCCAGCAGCCAAGTGAAAGGGGGCTGGGGCGCTAATGAAAAACTGTTTTTT. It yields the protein CASSQVKGGWGANEKLFF.

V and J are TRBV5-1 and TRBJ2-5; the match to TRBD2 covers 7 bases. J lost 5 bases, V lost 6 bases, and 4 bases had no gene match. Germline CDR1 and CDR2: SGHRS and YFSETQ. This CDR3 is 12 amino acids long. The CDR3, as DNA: TGCGCCAGCACGTTGGGGGGGGAGACCCAGTACTTC. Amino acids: CASTLGGETQYF.

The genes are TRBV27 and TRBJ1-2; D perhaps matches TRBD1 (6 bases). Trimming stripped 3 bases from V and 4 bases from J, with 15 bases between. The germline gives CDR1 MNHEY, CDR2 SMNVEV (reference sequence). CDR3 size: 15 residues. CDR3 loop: CASSLVGARAYGYTF. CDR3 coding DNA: TGTGCCAGCAGTTTGGTGGGGGCGCGGGCCTATGGCTACACCTTC.

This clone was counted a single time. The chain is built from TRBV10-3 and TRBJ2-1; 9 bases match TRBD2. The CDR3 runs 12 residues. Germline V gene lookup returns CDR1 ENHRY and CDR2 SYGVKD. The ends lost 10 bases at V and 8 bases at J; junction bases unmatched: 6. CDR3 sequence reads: CATAGGQDEQFF. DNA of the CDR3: TGTGCCACTGCGGGGGGGCAGGATGAGCAGTTCTTC.

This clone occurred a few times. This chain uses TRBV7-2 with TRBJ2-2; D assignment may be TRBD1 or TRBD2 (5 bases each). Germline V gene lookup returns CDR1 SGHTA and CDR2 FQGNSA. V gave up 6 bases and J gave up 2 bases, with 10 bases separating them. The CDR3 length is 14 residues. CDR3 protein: CASREGSNTGELFF. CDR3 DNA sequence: TGTGCCAGCAGAGAGGGGTCAAACACCGGGGAGCTGTTTTTT. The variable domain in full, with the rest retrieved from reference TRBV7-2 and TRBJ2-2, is GAGVSQSPSNKVTEKGKDVELRCDPISGHTALYWYRQSLGQGLEFLIYFQGNSAPDKSGLPSDRFSAERTGGSVSTLTIQRTQQEDSAVYLCASREGSNTGELFFGEGSRLTVL.

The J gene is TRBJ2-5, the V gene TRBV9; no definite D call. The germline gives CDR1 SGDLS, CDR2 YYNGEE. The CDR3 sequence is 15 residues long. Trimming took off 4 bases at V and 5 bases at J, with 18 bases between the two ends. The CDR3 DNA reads TGTGCCAGCAGCCCCGTTGGCTGGTCTAGGGAGACCCAGTACTTC. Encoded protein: CASSPVGWSRETQYF.

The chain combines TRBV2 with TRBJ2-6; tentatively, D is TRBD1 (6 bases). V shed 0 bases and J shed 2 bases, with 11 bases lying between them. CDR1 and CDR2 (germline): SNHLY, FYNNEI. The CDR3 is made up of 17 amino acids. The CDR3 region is CASSEAGGSAGANVLTF. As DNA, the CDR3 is TGTGCCAGCAGTGAAGCAGGGGGTTCAGCTGGGGCCAACGTCCTGACTTTC.

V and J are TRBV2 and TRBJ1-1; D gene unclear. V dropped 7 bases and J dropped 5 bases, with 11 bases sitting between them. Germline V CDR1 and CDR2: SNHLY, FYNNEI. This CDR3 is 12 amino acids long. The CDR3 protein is CASTQVGTEAFF. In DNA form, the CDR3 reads TGTGCCAGCACCCAAGTGGGAACTGAAGCTTTCTTT.

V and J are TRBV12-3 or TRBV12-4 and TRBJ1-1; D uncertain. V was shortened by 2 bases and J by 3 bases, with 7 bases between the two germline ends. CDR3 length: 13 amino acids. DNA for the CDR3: TGTGCCAGCAGTTTAATGACGGACACTGAAGCTTTCTTT. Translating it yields CASSLMTDTEAFF.

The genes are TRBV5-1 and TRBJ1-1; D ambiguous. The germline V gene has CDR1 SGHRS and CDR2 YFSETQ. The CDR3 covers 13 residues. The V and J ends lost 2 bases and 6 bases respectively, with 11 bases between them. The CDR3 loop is CASSFYTGAEAFF. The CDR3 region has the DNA TGCGCCAGCAGCTTCTACACTGGGGCTGAAGCTTTCTTT.

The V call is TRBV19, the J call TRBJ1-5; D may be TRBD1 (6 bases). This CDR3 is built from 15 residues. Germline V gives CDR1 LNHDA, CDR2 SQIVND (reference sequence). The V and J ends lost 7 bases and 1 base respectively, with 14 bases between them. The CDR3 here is CASNSIQGSNQPQHF. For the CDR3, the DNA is TGTGCCAGTAACTCCATACAGGGAAGCAATCAGCCCCAGCATTTT.

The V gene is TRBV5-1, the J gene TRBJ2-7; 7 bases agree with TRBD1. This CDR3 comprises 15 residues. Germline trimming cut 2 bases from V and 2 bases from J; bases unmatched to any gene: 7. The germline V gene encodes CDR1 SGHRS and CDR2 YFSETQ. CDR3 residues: CASSFQPQGPYEQYF. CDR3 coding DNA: TGCGCCAGCAGCTTTCAACCACAGGGGCCCTACGAGCAGTACTTC.

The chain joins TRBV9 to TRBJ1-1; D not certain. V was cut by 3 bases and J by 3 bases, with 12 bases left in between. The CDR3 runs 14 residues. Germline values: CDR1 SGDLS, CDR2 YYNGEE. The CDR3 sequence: CASSEAPRYTEAFF. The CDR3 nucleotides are TGTGCCAGCAGCGAGGCTCCGCGATACACTGAAGCTTTCTTT. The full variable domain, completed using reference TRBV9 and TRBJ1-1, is DSGVTQTPKHLITATGQRVTLRCSPRSGDLSVYWYQQSLDQGLQFLIQYYNGEERAKGNILERFSAQQFPDLHSELNLSSLELGDSALYFCASSEAPRYTEAFFGQGTRLTVV.

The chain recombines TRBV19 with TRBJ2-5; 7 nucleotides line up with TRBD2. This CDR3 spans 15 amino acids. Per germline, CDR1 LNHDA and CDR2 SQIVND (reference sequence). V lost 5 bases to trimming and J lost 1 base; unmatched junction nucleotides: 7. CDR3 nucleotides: TGTGCCAGTAGTGGCTCCGGGACTACCCAAGAGACCCAGTACTTC. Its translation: CASSGSGTTQETQYF. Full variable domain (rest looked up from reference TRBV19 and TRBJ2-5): DGGITQSPKYLFRKEGQNVTLSCEQNLNHDAMYWYRQDPGQGLRLIYYSQIVNDFQKGDIAEGYSVSREKKESFPLTVTSAQKNPTAFYLCASSGSGTTQETQYFGPGTRLLVL.

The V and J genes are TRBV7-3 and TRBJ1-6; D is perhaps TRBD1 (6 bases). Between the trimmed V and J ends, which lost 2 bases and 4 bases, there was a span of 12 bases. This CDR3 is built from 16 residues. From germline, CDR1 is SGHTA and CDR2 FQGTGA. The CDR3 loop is CASSLSRTGYNSPLHF. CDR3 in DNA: TGTGCCAGCAGCTTATCCCGTACAGGGTATAATTCACCCCTCCACTTT.

In DNA form, the CDR3 reads TGTGCCAGCTCACCAGGCCCGGCGGCGAGTCAGCCCCAGCATTTT. Its protein product is CASSPGPAASQPQHF. This chain uses TRBV18 with TRBJ1-5; D is uncertain. This CDR3 has 15 amino acids. CDR1 and CDR2 from the germline V gene are KGHSH and LQKENI. Deletions cut 2 bases from V and 6 bases from J, with 14 bases between.

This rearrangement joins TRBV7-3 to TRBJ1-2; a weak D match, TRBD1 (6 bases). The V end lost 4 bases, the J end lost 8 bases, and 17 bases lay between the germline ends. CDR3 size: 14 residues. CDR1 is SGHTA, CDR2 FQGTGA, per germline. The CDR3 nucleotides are TGTGCCAGCAGCTCCCACCACGCGGGGGGCGGCTACACCTTC. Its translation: CASSSHHAGGGYTF.

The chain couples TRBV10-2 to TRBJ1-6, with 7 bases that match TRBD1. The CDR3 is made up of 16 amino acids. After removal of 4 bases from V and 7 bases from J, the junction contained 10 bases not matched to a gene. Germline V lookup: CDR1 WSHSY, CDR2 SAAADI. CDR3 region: CASSVFSGQKNSPLHF. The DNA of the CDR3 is TGCGCCAGCAGTGTTTTTTCGGGACAGAAGAATTCACCCCTCCACTTT.

As DNA, the CDR3 is TGCGCCAGCAGCTTGGTCAGGAACCCAGATACGCAGTATTTT. Translated: CASSLVRNPDTQYF. This sequence joins TRBV5-1 and TRBJ2-3; unclear D gene. The CDR3 has 14 amino acids. V lost 0 bases, J lost 4 bases, and 9 bases lay in between. Germline V CDR1 and CDR2: SGHRS, YFSETQ.

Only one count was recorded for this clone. CDR3 in amino acids: CASSLGGGTYNEQFF. CDR3 coding DNA: TGTGCCAGCAGTTTAGGCGGGGGGACTTACAATGAGCAGTTCTTC. The chain is built from TRBV28 and TRBJ2-1; 8 nucleotides line up with TRBD2. CDR3 length: 15 amino acids. With 2 bases clipped from V and 4 bases from J, the junction kept 4 bases outside the gene matches. The germline V gene encodes CDR1 MDHEN and CDR2 SYDVKM.

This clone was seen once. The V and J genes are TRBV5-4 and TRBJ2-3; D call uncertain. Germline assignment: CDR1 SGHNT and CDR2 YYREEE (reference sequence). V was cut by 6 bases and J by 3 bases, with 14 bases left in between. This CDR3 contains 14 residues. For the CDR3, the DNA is TGTGCCAGCAAGGTCTGGAAAAATACAGATACGCAGTATTTT. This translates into CASKVWKNTDTQYF.

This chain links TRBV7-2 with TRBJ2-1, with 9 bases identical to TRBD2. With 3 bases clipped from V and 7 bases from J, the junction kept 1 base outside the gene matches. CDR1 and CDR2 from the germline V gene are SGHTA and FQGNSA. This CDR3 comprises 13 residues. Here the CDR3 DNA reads TGTGCCAGCAGCTTTGCGGGGGGGAATGAGCAGTTCTTC. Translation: CASSFAGGNEQFF.